This TCR beta chain is from a study of shared clonotypes between healthy human individuals. The CDR3 runs 16 residues. CDR1 and CDR2 from the germline V gene are SEHNR and FQNEAQ (reference sequence). The V end lost 2 bases, the J end lost 3 bases, and 14 bases lay between the germline ends. Here immunoSEQ multiplex PCR was the method, and the copy in TCRdb shows in-frame clones only, minus some. This table has 2 million to 2.5 million clones, around 95% appearing once. V usage is TRBV7-9 and J usage is TRBJ1-5; a possible D gene is TRBD1 (5 bases). Input material: naive CD4+ T cells sorted from blood. Subset indicated: CD45RA+ positively selected. This clonotype was sampled from a man younger than 35 in good health. Here the CDR3 DNA reads TGTGCCAGCAGCTTACAGGGACCCCTAAACAATCAGCCCCAGCATTTT. Amino acid sequence: CASSLQGPLNNQPQHF.